Detailed here is one T cell receptor (beta chain). Its antigen is still unknown. These data are taken from a study of Ad26.COV2.S vaccination and SARS-CoV-2 variants. TCRdb keeps only in-frame clones here, not all; method: immunoSEQ multiplex PCR. The sample shows 400,000 to 450,000 clones, approximately 92% of them seen only once. Study-level findings and limits: Reported post-vaccination CD8+ and CD4+ T cell responses to spike showed substantial breadth. Placebo recipients had lower spike-specific TCR breadth than vaccine recipients.

The treatment denotes: over 15 received Ad26.COV2.S at low or high dose, single or two shots; about 5 received placebo; per-sample allocation not given. Day 63 following the first vaccine or placebo injection was when the samples were taken. V lost 6 bases and J lost 5, with 10 bases in between. There are 12 residues in the CDR3. Germline V gene lookup returns CDR1 MNHEY and CDR2 SVGEGT. The TCR sequence derives from a person between 18 and 59 years old who received the Ad26.COV2.S COVID-19 vaccine or a placebo. The gene calls are TRBV6-2 or TRBV6-3 and TRBJ2-5; D unclear. The specimen was peripheral blood, collected in a trial of Ad26.COV2.S vaccine versus placebo. Written as DNA, the CDR3 is TGTGCCAGCAGCCTGAGGCCGGAGACCCAGTACTTC. It yields the protein CASSLRPETQYF.